This paragraph reports one TCR beta chain. The data derive from a study of blood T cell repertoires in COVID-19. As originally analysed: The assay estimated nucleated cells by amplifying reference gene primers. The table came from immunoSEQ multiplex PCR; TCRdb's copy has only in-frame clones and leaves some out. Clone size and the V and J calls come from that table; the DNA yielded D and trimming. The repertoire consists of 150,000 to 200,000 clones, with 70% to 85% occurring once and the leading ten covering about 20%. This CDR3 comprises 16 residues. After removal of 3 bases from V and 4 bases from J, the junction contained 7 bases not matched to a gene. Looked up from germline, CDR1 is SGHRS and CDR2 is YFSETQ.

The specimen sequenced was peripheral blood. This sequence joins TRBV5-1 and TRBJ1-1, with 12 bases matching TRBD1. The clonotype comes from a woman of 80 years or more with acute or convalescent COVID-19. The CDR3 nucleotides read TGCGCCAGCAGCTCCGGGACAGGGGGCGTAAGCACTGAAGCTTTCTTT. Translating it yields CASSSGTGGVSTEAFF.